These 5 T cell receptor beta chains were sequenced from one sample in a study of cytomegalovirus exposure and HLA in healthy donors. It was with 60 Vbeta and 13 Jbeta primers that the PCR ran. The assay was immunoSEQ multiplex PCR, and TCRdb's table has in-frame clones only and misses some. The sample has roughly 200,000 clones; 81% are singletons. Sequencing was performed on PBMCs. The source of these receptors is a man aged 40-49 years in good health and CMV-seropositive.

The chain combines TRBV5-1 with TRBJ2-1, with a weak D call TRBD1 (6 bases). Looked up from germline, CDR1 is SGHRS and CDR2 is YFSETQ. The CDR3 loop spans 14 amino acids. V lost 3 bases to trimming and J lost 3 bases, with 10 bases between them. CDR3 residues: CASSSGQYYNEQFF. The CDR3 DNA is TGCGCCAGCAGCTCGGGACAATACTACAATGAGCAGTTCTTC.

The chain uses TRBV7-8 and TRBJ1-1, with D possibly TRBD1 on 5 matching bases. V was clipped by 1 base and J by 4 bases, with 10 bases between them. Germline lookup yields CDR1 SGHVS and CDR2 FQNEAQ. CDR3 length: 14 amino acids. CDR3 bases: TGTGCCAGCAGCTTAGTTAGGGGATCCACTGAAGCTTTCTTT. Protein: CASSLVRGSTEAFF.

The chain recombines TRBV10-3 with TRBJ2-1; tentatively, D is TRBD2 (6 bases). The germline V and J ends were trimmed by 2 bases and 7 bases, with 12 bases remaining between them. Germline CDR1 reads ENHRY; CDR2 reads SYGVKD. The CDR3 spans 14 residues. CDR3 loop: CAISEELAANEQFF. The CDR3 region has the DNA TGTGCCATCAGTGAGGAATTAGCGGCGAATGAGCAGTTCTTC.

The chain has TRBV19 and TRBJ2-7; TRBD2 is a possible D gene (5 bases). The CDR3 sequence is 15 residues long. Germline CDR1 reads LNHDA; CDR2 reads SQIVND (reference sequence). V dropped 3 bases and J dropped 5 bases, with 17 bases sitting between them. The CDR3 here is CASSIDGVMVDEQYF. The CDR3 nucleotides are TGTGCCAGTAGTATTGACGGGGTAATGGTGGACGAGCAGTACTTC. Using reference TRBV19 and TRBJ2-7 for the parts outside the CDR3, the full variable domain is DGGITQSPKYLFRKEGQNVTLSCEQNLNHDAMYWYRQDPGQGLRLIYYSQIVNDFQKGDIAEGYSVSREKKESFPLTVTSAQKNPTAFYLCASSIDGVMVDEQYFGPGTRLTVT.

The CDR3 reads CASSLGPGLYEQYF. In DNA form, the CDR3 reads TGTGCCAGCAGCTTAGGGCCGGGACTTTACGAGCAGTACTTC. The chain combines TRBV7-2 with TRBJ2-7, with D tentatively TRBD2 (6 bases). The CDR3 has 14 amino acids. The V gene lost 1 base and the J gene lost 4 bases, with 11 bases spanning the gap. The V gene's germline CDR1 is SGHTA and CDR2 FQGNSA.